The 23 T cell receptor beta chains presented below share a single source sample, sequenced in a study of Graves' ophthalmopathy and Graves' hyperthyroidism. As the template, RNA transcripts were used to amplify TCR beta CDR3 regions. RT-PCR in the first round used HTBI primers; a second-round multiplex PCR followed. MiXCR, applied by TCRdb to the multiplex PCR reads, yields one record per CDR3 protein. The repertoire holds 450,000 or so distinct CDR3 sequences, with approximately 14% as singletons. What was sequenced was blood. The receptors originated from a woman aged 25 to 39 with Graves' ophthalmopathy.

In this sample, this clonotype turned up many times. The chain combines TRBV6-1 with TRBJ2-7; no reliable D call. Between the trimmed V and J ends, which lost 6 bases and 6 bases, there was a span of 15 bases. CDR1 is MNHNS, CDR2 SASEGT, per germline. The CDR3 sequence is 13 residues long. The CDR3, as DNA: TGTGCCAGCAGGAAGGATGATTTCGGCGAGCAGTACTTC. Translation: CASRKDDFGEQYF.

This clonotype has a count of ten or more. V usage is TRBV20-1 and J usage is TRBJ1-2, with D perhaps TRBD1 (6 bases). Germline V gene data show CDR1 as DFQATT and CDR2 as SNEGSKA (reference sequence). There are 14 residues in the CDR3. As DNA, the CDR3 is TGCAGCGGGGGGCAAGGGCCCGGAGACTATGGCTACACCTTC. It codes for CSGGQGPGDYGYTF.

The table lists this clonotype with a few counts. Written as DNA, the CDR3 is TGTGCCTGGAGCGGGACGGGGACCGGGGAGCTGTTTTTT. Protein sequence: CAWSGTGTGELFF. The chain links TRBV30 to TRBJ2-2, with D tentatively TRBD1 or TRBD2 (5 bases each). The CDR3 is made up of 13 amino acids. V was trimmed by 3 bases and J by 5 bases, leaving 10 bases between them. The germline V gene encodes CDR1 GTSNPN and CDR2 SVGIG (reference sequence).

The chain is built from TRBV10-3 and TRBJ2-6; D gene uncertain. This CDR3 has 13 amino acids. Trimming pared 3 bases from V and 2 bases from J, leaving 2 bases between. CDR1 is ENHRY, CDR2 SYGVKD, per germline. CDR3 loop: CAISETGANVLTF. DNA for the CDR3: TGTGCCATCAGTGAAACTGGGGCCAACGTCCTGACTTTC.

A word on this clonotype: A read error may explain this, as a much larger clone is one base away. The rearrangement joins TRBV20-1 to TRBJ1-5; the D is unclear. V was cut by 3 bases and J by 0 bases, with 6 bases left in between. The CDR3 runs to 13 residues. The germline V gene has CDR1 DFQATT and CDR2 SNEGSKA (reference sequence). The CDR3 DNA reads TGCAGTGCTAGGGCAGCTAGCAATCAGCCCCAGCATTTT. It yields the protein CSARAASNQPQHF.

This clonotype was counted many times. The V gene is TRBV12-3 or TRBV12-4, the J gene TRBJ2-7; D tentatively fits TRBD1 or TRBD2 (5 bases each). This CDR3 is built from 13 residues. V was cut by 7 bases and J by 2 bases, with 12 bases left in between. This CDR3 reads CASTRGAAYEQYF. The CDR3 coding sequence is TGTGCCAGCACTAGAGGGGCAGCCTACGAGCAGTACTTC.

This clonotype has at least ten counts. The chain joins TRBV15 to TRBJ2-2, with 10 bases identical to TRBD2. Germline CDR1 reads LNHNV; CDR2 reads YYDKDF (reference sequence). Trimming cost V 5 bases and J 5 bases; bases outside gene matches: 5. The CDR3 consists of 15 residues. CDR3 DNA sequence: TGTGCCACCAGCCCCTTACTAGCGGGGACCGGGGAGCTGTTTTTT. It translates to CATSPLLAGTGELFF.

This clonotype has more than one count but fewer than ten. The chain couples TRBV12-3 or TRBV12-4 to TRBJ2-5, with unresolved D. Trimming cost V 5 bases and J 1 base, with 11 bases left between them. This CDR3 is 14 amino acids long. The CDR3 DNA reads as TGTGCCAGCAGTCGGAGTCTCCCCCAAGAGACCCAGTACTTC. Protein sequence: CASSRSLPQETQYF.

This chain uses TRBV4-2 with TRBJ2-1; 9 bases map to TRBD2. The length of the CDR3 is 16 residues. With V trimmed by 4 bases and J by 8 bases, 12 bases remained unmatched. Germline CDR1 is LGHNA and CDR2 is YNFKEQ. CDR3 in amino acids: CASSPLAGLAVYEQFF. The CDR3 bases are TGTGCCAGCAGCCCCCTAGCGGGACTAGCTGTATATGAGCAGTTCTTC.

There are many counts of this clonotype. This chain connects TRBV6-5 to TRBJ1-6; 8 bases fit TRBD1. CDR1 is MNHEY and CDR2 is SVGAGI in the germline V gene. This CDR3 has 16 amino acids. Trimming at V came to 0 bases and at J to 7 bases, leaving 5 bases not matched to a gene. The CDR3 region is CASSYSSGTGNSPLHF. The CDR3 DNA is TGTGCCAGCAGTTACTCGAGTGGGACAGGCAATTCACCCCTCCACTTT.

This clonotype was seen a single time. The chain combines TRBV6-5 with TRBJ1-1, with 7 bases that match TRBD1. This CDR3 region has 14 residues. Germline CDR1 reads MNHEY; CDR2 reads SVGAGI. With V trimmed by 4 bases and J by 6 bases, 8 bases remained unmatched. CDR3: CASSSSGGGPEAFF. CDR3 DNA sequence: TGTGCCAGCAGTTCGTCAGGGGGGGGCCCTGAAGCTTTCTTT.

This clonotype has at least ten counts. The chain couples TRBV6-1 to TRBJ2-5; TRBD2 agrees at 11 bases. V was pared by 4 bases and J by 2 bases, with 9 bases of the junction left unmatched. From germline, CDR1 is MNHNS and CDR2 SASEGT. CDR3 length equals 17 residues. In DNA form, the CDR3 reads TGTGCCAGCAGTGTAGGTTTACTAGCGGGGGTACAAGAGACCCAGTACTTC. It yields the protein CASSVGLLAGVQETQYF.

This clonotype came up many times. The V and J genes are TRBV28 and TRBJ1-3; tentative D call: TRBD1 (6 bases). The CDR3 runs 16 residues. Germline V gene lookup returns CDR1 MDHEN and CDR2 SYDVKM. The V end lost 4 bases, the J end lost 7 bases, and 20 bases lay between the germline ends. The CDR3 DNA is TGTGCCAGCAGTTCGGGATTCGGGGGGCGCCGGAACACCATATATTTT. Translation: CASSSGFGGRRNTIYF.

This clonotype came up a few times. V gene TRBV3-1 combines with J gene TRBJ2-2; D might be TRBD1 (5 bases). Trimming took 2 bases from V and 4 from J, leaving 8 bases between them. Germline CDR1 reads LGHDT; CDR2 reads YNNKEL (reference sequence). The CDR3 has 14 amino acids. The CDR3 reads CASSQLDSTGELFF. In DNA form, the CDR3 reads TGTGCCAGCAGCCAACTCGACAGCACCGGGGAGCTGTTTTTT.

This clonotype was seen many times. The V call is TRBV20-1, the J call TRBJ1-6, with 9 bases fitting TRBD1. Germline CDR1 is DFQATT and CDR2 is SNEGSKA (reference sequence). V was clipped by 1 base and J by 1 base; unmatched bases: 8. There are 18 residues in the CDR3. CDR3 DNA: TGCAGTGCTAGAGGTCAGACAGGGGGATGGTCCTATAATTCACCCCTCCACTTT. Protein sequence: CSARGQTGGWSYNSPLHF.

The sample holds many counts of this clonotype. The chain employs TRBV6-5 and TRBJ2-7, with 14 bases that match TRBD2. With V trimmed by 8 bases and J by 9 bases, 3 bases remained unmatched. The germline V gene encodes CDR1 MNHEY and CDR2 SVGAGI. CDR3 length: 12 amino acids. CDR3 nucleotides: TGTGCCAGCGGGACTAGCGGGAGCGGGCAGTACTTC. Its translation is CASGTSGSGQYF.

The J gene is TRBJ1-3, the V gene TRBV28, with 7 bases fitting TRBD1. Germline values: CDR1 MDHEN, CDR2 SYDVKM. Trimming at V came to 4 bases and at J to 1 base, leaving 16 bases not matched to a gene. CDR3 length: 19 amino acids. Written as DNA, the CDR3 is TGTGCCAGCAGTTCACCCTCCACCTCCCGGGACAGTTCTGGAAACACCATATATTTT. It yields the protein CASSSPSTSRDSSGNTIYF. Full variable domain (rest looked up from reference TRBV28 and TRBJ1-3): DVKVTQSSRYLVKRTGEKVFLECVQDMDHENMFWYRQDPGLGLRLIYFSYDVKMKEKGDIPEGYSVSREKKERFSLILESASTNQTSMYLCASSSPSTSRDSSGNTIYFGEGSWLTVV.

In this sample, this clonotype turned up many times. J is TRBJ2-2 and V is TRBV28; no clear D gene. This CDR3 comprises 14 residues. V was trimmed by 7 bases and J by 7 bases, leaving 16 bases between them. Germline CDR1 MDHEN, CDR2 SYDVKM. The CDR3: CASKGRLLLGELFF. CDR3 DNA sequence: TGTGCCAGCAAGGGCAGGCTACTACTCGGGGAGCTGTTTTTT.

In this sample, this clonotype turned up many times. The CDR3 reads CASSLELAGEETQYF. The CDR3 coding sequence is TGTGCCAGCAGCTTAGAGCTAGCGGGGGAAGAGACCCAGTACTTC. The chain joins TRBV7-9 to TRBJ2-5; 10 positions agree with TRBD2. CDR1 is SEHNR, CDR2 FQNEAQ, per germline (reference sequence). With 1 base clipped from V and 3 bases from J, the junction kept 2 bases outside the gene matches. The length of the CDR3 is 15 residues.

This clonotype appeared many times. The chain is built from TRBV27 and TRBJ1-3, with D possibly being TRBD1 (5 bases). CDR1 and CDR2 (germline): MNHEY, SMNVEV (reference sequence). CDR3 length equals 15 residues. Trimming left V 5 bases short and J 4 bases short, with 15 bases between. The CDR3 coding sequence is TGTGCCAGCAGTCCCGGACATCTGAGGGGAAACACCATATATTTT. It translates to CASSPGHLRGNTIYF.

In its sample, this clonotype was seen many times. The chain uses TRBV20-1 and TRBJ2-7; unclear D gene. Germline CDR1 DFQATT, CDR2 SNEGSKA (reference sequence). The CDR3 extends over 12 amino acids. V was pared by 6 bases and J by 0 bases, with 9 bases between. CDR3 DNA: TGCAGTGCGGAAAGGAGCTCCTACGAGCAGTACTTC. Its protein is CSAERSSYEQYF.

In this sample, this clonotype turned up many times. This chain uses TRBV12-3 or TRBV12-4 with TRBJ1-5; D might be TRBD1 (5 bases). The CDR3 has 13 residues. Trimming left V 5 bases short and J 7 bases short, with 12 bases between. The CDR3 DNA sequence: TGTGCCAGCAGTCCGGTTTGGGACCAGCCCCAGCATTTT. This encodes CASSPVWDQPQHF.

This clonotype has ten or more counts. The chain employs TRBV7-2 and TRBJ2-5, with no clear D. Trimming removed 4 bases from V and 3 bases from J, with 9 bases in between. This CDR3 is built from 13 residues. Looked up from germline, CDR1 is SGHTA and CDR2 is FQGNSA. CDR3 region: CASSSRREETQYF. The CDR3 DNA follows: TGTGCCAGCAGCTCCAGACGAGAAGAGACCCAGTACTTC.